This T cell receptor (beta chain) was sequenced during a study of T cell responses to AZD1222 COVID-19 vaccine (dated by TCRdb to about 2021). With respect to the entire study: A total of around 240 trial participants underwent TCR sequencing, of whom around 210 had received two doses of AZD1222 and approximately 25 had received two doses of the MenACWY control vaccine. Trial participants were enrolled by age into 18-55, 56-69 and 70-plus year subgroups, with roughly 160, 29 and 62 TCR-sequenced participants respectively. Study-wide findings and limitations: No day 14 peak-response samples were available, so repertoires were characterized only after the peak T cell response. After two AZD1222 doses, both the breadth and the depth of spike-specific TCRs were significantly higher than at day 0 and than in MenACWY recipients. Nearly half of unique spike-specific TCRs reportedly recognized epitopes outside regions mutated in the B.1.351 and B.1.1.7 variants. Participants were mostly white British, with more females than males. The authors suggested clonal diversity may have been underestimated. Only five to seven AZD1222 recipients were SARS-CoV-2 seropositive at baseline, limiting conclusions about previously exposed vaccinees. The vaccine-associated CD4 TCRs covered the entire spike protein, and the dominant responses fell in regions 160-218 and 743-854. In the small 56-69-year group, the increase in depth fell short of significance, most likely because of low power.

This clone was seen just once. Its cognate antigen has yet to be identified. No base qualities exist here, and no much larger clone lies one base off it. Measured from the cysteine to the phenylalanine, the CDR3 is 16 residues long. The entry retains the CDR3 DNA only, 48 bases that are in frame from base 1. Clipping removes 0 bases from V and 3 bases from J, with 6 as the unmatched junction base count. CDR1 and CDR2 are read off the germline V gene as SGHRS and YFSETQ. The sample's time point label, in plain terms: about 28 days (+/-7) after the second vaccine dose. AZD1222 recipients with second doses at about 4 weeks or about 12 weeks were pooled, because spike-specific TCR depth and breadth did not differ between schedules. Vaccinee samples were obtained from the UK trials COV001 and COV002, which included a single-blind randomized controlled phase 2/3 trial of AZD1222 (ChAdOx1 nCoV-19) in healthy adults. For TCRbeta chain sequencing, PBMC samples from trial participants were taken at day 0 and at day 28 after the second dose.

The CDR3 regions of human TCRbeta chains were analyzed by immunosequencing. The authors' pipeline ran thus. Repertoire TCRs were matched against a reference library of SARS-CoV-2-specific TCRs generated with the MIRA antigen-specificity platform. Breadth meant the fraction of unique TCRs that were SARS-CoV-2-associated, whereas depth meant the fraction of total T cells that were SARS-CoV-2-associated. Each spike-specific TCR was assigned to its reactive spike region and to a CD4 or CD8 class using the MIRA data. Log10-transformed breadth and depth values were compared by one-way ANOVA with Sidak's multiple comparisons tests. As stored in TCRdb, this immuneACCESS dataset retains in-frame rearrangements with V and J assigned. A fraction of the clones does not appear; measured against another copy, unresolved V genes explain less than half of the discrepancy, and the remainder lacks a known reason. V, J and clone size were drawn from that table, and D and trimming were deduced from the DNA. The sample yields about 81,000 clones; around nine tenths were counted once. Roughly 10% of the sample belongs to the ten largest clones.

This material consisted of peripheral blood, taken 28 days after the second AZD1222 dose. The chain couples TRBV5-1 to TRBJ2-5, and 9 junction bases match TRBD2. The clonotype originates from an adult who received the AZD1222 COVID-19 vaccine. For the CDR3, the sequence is CASSLVGSGSEETQYF. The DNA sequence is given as TGCGCCAGCAGCTTGGTAGGTAGCGGGAGCGAAGAGACCCAGTACTTC. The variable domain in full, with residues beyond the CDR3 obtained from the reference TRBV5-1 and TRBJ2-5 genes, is KAGVTQTPRYLIKTRGQQVTLSCSPISGHRSVSWYQQTPGQGLQFLFEYFSETQRNKGNFPGRFSGRQFSNSRSEMNVSTLELGDSALYLCASSLVGSGSEETQYFGPGTRLLVL.